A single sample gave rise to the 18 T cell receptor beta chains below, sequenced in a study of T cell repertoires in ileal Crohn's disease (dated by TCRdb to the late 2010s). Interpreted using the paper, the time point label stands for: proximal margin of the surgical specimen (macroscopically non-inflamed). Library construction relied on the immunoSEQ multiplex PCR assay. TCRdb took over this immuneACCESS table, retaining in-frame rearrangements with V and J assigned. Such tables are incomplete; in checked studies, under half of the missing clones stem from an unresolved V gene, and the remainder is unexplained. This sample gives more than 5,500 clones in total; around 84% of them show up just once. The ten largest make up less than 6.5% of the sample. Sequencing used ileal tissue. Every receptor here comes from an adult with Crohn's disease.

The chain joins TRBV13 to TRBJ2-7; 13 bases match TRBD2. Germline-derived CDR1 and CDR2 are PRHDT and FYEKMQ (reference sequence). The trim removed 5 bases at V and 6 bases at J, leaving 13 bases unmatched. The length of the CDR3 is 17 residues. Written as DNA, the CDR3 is TGTGCCAGCAGCCCACTAGCGGGGGGGCCCGGTTGGGGCGAGCAGTACTTC. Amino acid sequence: CASSPLAGGPGWGEQYF.

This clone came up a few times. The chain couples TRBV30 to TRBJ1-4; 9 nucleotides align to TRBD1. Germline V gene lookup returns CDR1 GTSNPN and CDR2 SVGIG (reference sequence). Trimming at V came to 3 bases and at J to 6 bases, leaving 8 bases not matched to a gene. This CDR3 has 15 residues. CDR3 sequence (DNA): TGTGCCTGGAGGCCGGGACAGGGATGGGATGAAAAACTGTTTTTT. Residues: CAWRPGQGWDEKLFF.

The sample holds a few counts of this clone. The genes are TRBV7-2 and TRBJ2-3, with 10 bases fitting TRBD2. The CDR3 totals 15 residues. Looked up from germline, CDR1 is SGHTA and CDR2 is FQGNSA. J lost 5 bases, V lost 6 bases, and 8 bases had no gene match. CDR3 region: CASSYIAGGGDTQYF. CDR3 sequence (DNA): TGTGCCAGCAGTTATATAGCGGGGGGTGGAGATACGCAGTATTTT.

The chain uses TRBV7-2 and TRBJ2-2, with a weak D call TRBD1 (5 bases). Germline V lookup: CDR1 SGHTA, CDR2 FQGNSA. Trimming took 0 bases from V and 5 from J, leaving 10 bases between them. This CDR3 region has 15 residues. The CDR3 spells CASSLAQGRTGELFF. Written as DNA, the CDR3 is TGTGCCAGCAGCTTAGCGCAGGGAAGAACCGGGGAGCTGTTTTTT.

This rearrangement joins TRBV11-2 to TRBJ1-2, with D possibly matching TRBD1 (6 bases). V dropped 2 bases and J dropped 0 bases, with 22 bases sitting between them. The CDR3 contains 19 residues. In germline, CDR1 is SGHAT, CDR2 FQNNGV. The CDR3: CASSLLGSRGRSANYGYTF. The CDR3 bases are TGTGCCAGCAGCTTACTCGGATCCAGGGGTAGATCGGCTAACTATGGCTACACCTTC.

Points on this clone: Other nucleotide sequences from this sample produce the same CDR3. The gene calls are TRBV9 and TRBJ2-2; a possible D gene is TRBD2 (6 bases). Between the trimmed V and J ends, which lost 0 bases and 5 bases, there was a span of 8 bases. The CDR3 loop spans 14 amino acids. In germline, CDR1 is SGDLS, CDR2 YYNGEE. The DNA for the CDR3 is TGTGCCAGCAGCGTAGTGAGCGGGACCGGGGAGCTGTTTTTT. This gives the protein CASSVVSGTGELFF.

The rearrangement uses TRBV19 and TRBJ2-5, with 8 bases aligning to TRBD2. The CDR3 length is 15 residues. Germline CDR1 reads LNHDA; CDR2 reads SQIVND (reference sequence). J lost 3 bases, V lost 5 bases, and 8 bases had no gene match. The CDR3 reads CASSSHLAGKETQYF. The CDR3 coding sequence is TGTGCCAGTAGTTCACATCTAGCGGGCAAAGAGACCCAGTACTTC. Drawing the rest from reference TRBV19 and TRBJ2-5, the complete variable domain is DGGITQSPKYLFRKEGQNVTLSCEQNLNHDAMYWYRQDPGQGLRLIYYSQIVNDFQKGDIAEGYSVSREKKESFPLTVTSAQKNPTAFYLCASSSHLAGKETQYFGPGTRLLVL.

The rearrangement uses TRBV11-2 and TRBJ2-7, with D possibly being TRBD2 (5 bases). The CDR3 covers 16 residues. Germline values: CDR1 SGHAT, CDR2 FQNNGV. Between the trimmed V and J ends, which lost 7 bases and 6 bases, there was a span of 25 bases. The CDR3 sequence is CASKRAGGALTPEQYF. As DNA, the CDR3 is TGTGCCAGCAAGAGGGCGGGCGGTGCCTTGACTCCCGAGCAGTACTTC.

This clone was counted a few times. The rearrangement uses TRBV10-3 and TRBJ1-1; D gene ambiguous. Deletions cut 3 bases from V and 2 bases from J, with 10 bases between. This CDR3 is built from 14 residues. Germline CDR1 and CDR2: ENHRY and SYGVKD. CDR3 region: CAISEQMVNTEAFF. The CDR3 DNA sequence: TGTGCCATCAGTGAACAGATGGTAAACACTGAAGCTTTCTTT.

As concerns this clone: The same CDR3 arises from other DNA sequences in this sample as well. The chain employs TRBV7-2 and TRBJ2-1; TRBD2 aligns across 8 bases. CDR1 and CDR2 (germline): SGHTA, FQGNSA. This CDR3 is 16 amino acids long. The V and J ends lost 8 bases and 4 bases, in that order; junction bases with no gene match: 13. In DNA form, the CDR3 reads TGTGCCAGCGGTATAGCGGGAACAGGGATTTACAATGAGCAGTTCTTC. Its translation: CASGIAGTGIYNEQFF.

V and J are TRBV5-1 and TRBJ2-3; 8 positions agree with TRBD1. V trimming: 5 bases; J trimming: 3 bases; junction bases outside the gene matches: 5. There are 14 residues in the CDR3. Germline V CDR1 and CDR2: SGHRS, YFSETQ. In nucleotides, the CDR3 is TGCGCCAGCAGACTACAGGGGGTGACAGATACGCAGTATTTT. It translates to CASRLQGVTDTQYF.

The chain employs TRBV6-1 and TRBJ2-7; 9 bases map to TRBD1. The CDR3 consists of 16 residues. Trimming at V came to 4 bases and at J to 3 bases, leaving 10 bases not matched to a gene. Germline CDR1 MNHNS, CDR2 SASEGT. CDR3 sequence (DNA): TGTGCCAGCAGTGTTCCCGGGACAGGGTGGTTCTACGAGCAGTACTTC. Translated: CASSVPGTGWFYEQYF.

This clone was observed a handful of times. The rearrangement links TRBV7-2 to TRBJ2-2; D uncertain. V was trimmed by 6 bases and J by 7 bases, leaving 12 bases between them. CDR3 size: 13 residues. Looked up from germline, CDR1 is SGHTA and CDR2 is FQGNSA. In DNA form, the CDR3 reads TGTGCCAGCAGTCGAAGGCTGGGCGGGGAGCTGTTTTTT. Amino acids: CASSRRLGGELFF. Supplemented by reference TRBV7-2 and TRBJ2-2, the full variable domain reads GAGVSQSPSNKVTEKGKDVELRCDPISGHTALYWYRQSLGQGLEFLIYFQGNSAPDKSGLPSDRFSAERTGGSVSTLTIQRTQQEDSAVYLCASSRRLGGELFFGEGSRLTVL.

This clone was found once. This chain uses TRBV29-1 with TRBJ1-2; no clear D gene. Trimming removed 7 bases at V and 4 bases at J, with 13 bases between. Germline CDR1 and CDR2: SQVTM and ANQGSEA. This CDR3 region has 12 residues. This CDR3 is CSAEREAYGYTF. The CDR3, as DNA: TGCAGCGCCGAACGGGAAGCCTATGGCTACACCTTC. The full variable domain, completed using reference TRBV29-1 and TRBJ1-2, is SAVISQKPSRDICQRGTSLTIQCQVDSQVTMMFWYRQQPGQSLTLIATANQGSEATYESGFVIDKFPISRPNLTFSTLTVSNMSPEDSSIYLCSAEREAYGYTFGSGTRLTVV.

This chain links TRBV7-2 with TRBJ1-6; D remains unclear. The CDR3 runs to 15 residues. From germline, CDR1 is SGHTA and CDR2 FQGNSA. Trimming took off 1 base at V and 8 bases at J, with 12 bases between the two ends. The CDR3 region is CASSLEVDSYSPLHF. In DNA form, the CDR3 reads TGTGCCAGCAGCTTAGAGGTGGACTCTTATTCACCCCTCCACTTT.

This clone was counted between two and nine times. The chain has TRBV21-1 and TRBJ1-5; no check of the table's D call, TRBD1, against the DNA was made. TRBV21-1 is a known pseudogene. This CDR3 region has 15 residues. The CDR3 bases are TGTGCCAGCAGCAGACAGGGGACCTGCAATCAGCCCCAGCATTTT. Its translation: CASSRQGTCNQPQHF.

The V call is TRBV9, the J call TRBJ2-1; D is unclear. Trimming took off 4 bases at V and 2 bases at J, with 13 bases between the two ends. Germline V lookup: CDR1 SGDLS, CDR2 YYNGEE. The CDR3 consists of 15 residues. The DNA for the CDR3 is TGTGCCAGCAGCCTCGGGCCTGCAGCCTACAATGAGCAGTTCTTC. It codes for CASSLGPAAYNEQFF.

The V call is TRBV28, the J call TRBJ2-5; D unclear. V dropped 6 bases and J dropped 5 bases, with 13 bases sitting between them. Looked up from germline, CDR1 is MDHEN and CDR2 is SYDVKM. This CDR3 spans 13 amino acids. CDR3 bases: TGTGCCAGCAGCACCGGACGGCCCGAGACCCAGTACTTC. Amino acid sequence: CASSTGRPETQYF.